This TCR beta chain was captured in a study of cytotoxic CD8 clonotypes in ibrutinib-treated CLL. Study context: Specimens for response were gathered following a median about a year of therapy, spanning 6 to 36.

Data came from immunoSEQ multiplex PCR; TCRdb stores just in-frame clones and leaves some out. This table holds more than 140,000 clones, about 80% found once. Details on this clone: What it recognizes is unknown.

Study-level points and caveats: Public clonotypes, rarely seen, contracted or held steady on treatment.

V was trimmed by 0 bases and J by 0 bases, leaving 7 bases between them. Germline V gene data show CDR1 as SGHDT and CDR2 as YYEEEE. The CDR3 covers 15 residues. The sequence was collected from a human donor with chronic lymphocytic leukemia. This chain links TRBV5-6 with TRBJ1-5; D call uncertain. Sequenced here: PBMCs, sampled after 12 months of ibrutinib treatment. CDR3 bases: TGTGCCAGCAGCTTGGGGTCCCTTAGCAATCAGCCCCAGCATTTT. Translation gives CASSLGSLSNQPQHF.